This T cell receptor (beta chain) originates from a study of blood T cell repertoires in COVID-19. The assay was immunoSEQ multiplex PCR, and TCRdb's table has in-frame clones only and misses some. The sample holds fewer than 400,000 clones; roughly 89% are singletons and the top ten take 1.5% to 2%. Per the germline V gene, CDR1 is SEHNR and CDR2 is FQNEAQ (reference sequence). V gave up 5 bases and J gave up 2 bases; unmatched junction bases: 6. CDR3 size: 15 residues. Donors in Cohort 3 who had recovered were those with two negative PCRs, healthcare professional clearance, or resolution of their symptoms. A single count supports this clone.

This chain links TRBV7-9 with TRBJ1-3; TRBD1 agrees at 7 bases. The sequence came from a woman in her thirties who had recovered from COVID-19. The sequenced sample was PBMCs or T cells enriched from blood (not recorded which). DNA of the CDR3: TGTGCCAGCAGCCTTGACAGGGCTGCTGGAAACACCATATATTTT. It codes for CASSLDRAAGNTIYF.